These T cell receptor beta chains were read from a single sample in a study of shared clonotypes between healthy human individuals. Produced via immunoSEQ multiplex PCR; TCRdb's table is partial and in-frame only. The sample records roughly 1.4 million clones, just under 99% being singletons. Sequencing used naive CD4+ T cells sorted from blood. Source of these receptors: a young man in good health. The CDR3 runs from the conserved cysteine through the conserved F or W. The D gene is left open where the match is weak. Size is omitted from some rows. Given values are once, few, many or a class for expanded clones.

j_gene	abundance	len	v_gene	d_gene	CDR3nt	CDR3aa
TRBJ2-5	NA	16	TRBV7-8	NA	TGTGCCAGCAGCTTAGCGAGAATACCACTGCCGCAGACCCAGTACTTC	CASSLARIPLPQTQYF
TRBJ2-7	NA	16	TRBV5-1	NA	TGCGCCAGCAGCAAGGCTCCCGGCGGTGGCTCCTACGAGCAGTACTTC	CASSKAPGGGSYEQYF
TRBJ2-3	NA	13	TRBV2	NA	TGTGCCAGCAAGAGGGAGATGGAAGATACGCAGTATTTT	CASKREMEDTQYF
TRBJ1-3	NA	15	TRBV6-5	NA	TGTGCCAGCAGTTACTCATATTATTCTGAAAACACCATATATTTT	CASSYSYYSENTIYF
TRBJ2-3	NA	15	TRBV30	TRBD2	TGTGCCTGGAGTCCAGTTGGGAGGGGCGGCGATACGCAGTATTTT	CAWSPVGRGGDTQYF
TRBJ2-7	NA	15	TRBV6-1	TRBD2	TGTGCCAGCAGGGCCACTAGCGGGAGCTCCTACGAGCAGTACTTC	CASRATSGSSYEQYF
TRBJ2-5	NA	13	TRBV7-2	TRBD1	TGTGCCAGCAGCAAGGACAGGGGAGAGACCCAGTACTTC	CASSKDRGETQYF
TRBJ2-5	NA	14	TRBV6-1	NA	TGTGCCAGCAGTGATCTACGGACCCAAGAGACCCAGTACTTC	CASSDLRTQETQYF
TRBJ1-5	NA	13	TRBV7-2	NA	TGTGCCAGCAGCTTGCAGGATAATCAGCCCCAGCATTTT	CASSLQDNQPQHF
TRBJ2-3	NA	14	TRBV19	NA	TGTGCCAGTAGTGCTGGGGGAAGCACAGATACGCAGTATTTT	CASSAGGSTDTQYF
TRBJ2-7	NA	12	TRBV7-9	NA	TGTGCCAGCGGGATATGGGGCTACGAGCAGTACTTC	CASGIWGYEQYF
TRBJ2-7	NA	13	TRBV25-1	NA	TGTGCCAGCAGTGAGGTCGGGCGCTACGAGCAGTACTTC	CASSEVGRYEQYF
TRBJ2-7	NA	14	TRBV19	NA	TGTGCCAGTAGTAGTGGACTCGAGTCCTACGAGCAGTACTTC	CASSSGLESYEQYF
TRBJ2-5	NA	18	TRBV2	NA	TGTGCCAGCAGTGAAGGAAGTGACTTCTACCTAACTCAAGAGACCCAGTACTTC	CASSEGSDFYLTQETQYF
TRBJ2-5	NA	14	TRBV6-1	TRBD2	TGTGCCAGCAGAAAACTAGCGGGTCTAGAGACCCAGTACTTC	CASRKLAGLETQYF
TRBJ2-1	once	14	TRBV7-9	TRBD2	TGTGCCACATCCACTAGCGGGGATTACAATGAGCAGTTCTTC	CATSTSGDYNEQFF
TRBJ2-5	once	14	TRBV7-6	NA	TGTGCCAGCAGCTTAGAGGCCCCGGGGGAGACCCAGTACTTC	CASSLEAPGETQYF
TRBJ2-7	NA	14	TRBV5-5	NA	TGTGCCAGCAGCTTCCCAGGAACTACGGACGAGCAGTACTTC	CASSFPGTTDEQYF
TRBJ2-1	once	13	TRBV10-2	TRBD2	TGCGCCATTTGGAAGCGGGAAGACAATGAGCAGTTCTTC	CAIWKREDNEQFF
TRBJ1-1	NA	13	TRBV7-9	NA	TGTGCCAGCAGCTTAGGTCTAAGTAGTGAAGCTTTCTTT	CASSLGLSSEAFF
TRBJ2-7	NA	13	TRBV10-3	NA	TGTGCCCTTGGAAACACGGAAACCTACGAGCAGTACTTC	CALGNTETYEQYF
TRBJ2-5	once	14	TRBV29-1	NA	TGCAGCGTTGTTGTGACAGGTTTTCAAGAGACCCAGTACTTC	CSVVVTGFQETQYF
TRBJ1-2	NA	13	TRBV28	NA	TGTGCCAGCCGGCGGGACACTAACTATGGCTACACCTTC	CASRRDTNYGYTF
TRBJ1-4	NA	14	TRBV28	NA	TGTGCCAGCAGTGACTTCTCCACGGGGGGAACACTGTTTTTT	CASSDFSTGGTLFF
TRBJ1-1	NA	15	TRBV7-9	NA	TGTGCCAGCAGCCACTCCAGGACAGTGAACACTGAAGCTTTCTTT	CASSHSRTVNTEAFF
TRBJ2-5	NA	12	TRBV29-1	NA	TGCAGCGTTGTTAGACAGCAAGAGACCCAGTACTTC	CSVVRQQETQYF
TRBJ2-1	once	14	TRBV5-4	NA	TGTGCCAGCAGCTCAGCCAGCTCCTACAATGAGCAGTTCTTC	CASSSASSYNEQFF
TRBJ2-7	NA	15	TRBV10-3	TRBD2	TGTGCCATCAGTGTTGGGACTAGCGGATCCTACGAGCAGTACTTC	CAISVGTSGSYEQYF
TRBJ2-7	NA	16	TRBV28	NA	TGTGCCAGCAGTTCCCAGGGGACCAAGCACGCCTACGAGCAGTACTTC	CASSSQGTKHAYEQYF
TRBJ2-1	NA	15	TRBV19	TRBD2	TGTGCCAGTAGTGATAGCGGGAGGCCCTACAATGAGCAGTTCTTC	CASSDSGRPYNEQFF
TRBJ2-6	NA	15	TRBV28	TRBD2	TGTGCCAGCACGATCGGGGGGGCTGGGGCCAACGTCCTGACTTTC	CASTIGGAGANVLTF
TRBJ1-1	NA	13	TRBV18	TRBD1	TGTGCCAGCCAAGGACAGGTGAACACTGAAGCTTTCTTT	CASQGQVNTEAFF
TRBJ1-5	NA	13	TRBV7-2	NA	TGTGCCAGCAGCTTGAACTGGCGTCAGCCCCAGCATTTT	CASSLNWRQPQHF
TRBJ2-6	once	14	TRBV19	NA	TGTGCCAGTAACCCAGGGGCTGGGGCCAACGTCCTGACTTTC	CASNPGAGANVLTF
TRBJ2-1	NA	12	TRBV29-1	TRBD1	TGCAGCGTCCGGGACAGTTACAATGAGCAGTTCTTC	CSVRDSYNEQFF
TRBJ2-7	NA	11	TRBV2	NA	TGTGCCAGCAGTACCTACTACGAGCAGTACTTC	CASSTYYEQYF
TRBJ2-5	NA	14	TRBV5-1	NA	TGCGCCAGCAGCTTGGCGACAAACGGGGAGACCCAGTACTTC	CASSLATNGETQYF
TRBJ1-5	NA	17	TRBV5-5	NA	TGTGCCAGCAGCTTGGACTCGGAGGGGCTTAGCAATCAGCCCCAGCATTTT	CASSLDSEGLSNQPQHF
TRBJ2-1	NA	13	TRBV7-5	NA	TGTGTCAGAAGCGGGGACTACTACAATGAGCAGTTCTTC	CVRSGDYYNEQFF
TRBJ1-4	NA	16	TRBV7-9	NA	TGTGCCAGCAGCAAGACGTTTAGGGGCGCAGGGGAAAAACTGTTTTTT	CASSKTFRGAGEKLFF
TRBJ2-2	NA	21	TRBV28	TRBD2	TGTGCCAGCAGTTTATTATATTTGGGTCTAGCGGGAGGAATTGACACCGGGGAGCTGTTTTTT	CASSLLYLGLAGGIDTGELFF
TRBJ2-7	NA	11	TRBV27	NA	TGTGCCAGCAGTTTAGGTTTTGAGCAGTACTTC	CASSLGFEQYF
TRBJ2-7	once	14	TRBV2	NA	TGTGCCAGCAAGGTTGGGGGCCCCTCCTACGAGCAGTACTTC	CASKVGGPSYEQYF
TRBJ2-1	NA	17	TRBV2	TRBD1	TGTGCCAGCTTTACCGACAGGGCGCAAACGTCCTACAATGAGCAGTTCTTC	CASFTDRAQTSYNEQFF
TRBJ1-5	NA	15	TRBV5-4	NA	TGTGCCAGCAGCTTGGGGGGGCAAAGAAATCAGCCCCAGCATTTT	CASSLGGQRNQPQHF